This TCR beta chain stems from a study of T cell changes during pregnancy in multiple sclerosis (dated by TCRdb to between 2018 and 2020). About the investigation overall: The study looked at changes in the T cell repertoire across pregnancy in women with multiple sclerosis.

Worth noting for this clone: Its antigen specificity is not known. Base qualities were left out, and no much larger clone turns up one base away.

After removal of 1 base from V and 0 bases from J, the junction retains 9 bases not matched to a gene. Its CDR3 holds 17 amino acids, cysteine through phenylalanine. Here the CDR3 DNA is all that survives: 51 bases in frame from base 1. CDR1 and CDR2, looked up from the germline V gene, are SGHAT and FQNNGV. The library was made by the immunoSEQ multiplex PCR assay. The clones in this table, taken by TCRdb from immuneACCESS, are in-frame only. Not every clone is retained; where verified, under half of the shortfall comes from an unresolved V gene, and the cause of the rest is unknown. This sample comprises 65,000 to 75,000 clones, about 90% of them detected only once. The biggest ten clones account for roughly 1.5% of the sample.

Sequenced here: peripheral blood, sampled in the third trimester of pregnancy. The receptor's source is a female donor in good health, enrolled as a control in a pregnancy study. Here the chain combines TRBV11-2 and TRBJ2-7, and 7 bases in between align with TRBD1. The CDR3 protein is CASSLATTGALSYEQYF. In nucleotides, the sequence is TGTGCCAGCAGCTTAGCTACTACAGGGGCCCTCTCCTACGAGCAGTACTTC.